This T cell receptor beta chain stems from a study of shared clonotypes between healthy human individuals. Study-level information: CD4 naive and CD4 memory each took three plates per donor, while CD8 naive took two and CD8 memory one.

Using immunoSEQ multiplex PCR, the repertoire was profiled, and TCRdb retains in-frame clones only, with some absent. The sample holds roughly 2,500,000 clones, over 85% seen once. From germline, CDR1 is SGHRS and CDR2 YFSETQ. There are 15 residues in the CDR3. V shed 4 bases, J shed 7 bases, and the junction held 7 bases outside the gene matches. The table lists this clone with a count of one. Its specificity is unknown. Study-level points and caveats: Memory subsets generally showed lower estimated richness than naive subsets.

The V call is TRBV5-1, the J call TRBJ2-1, with 11 bases lining up with TRBD1. Sequencing was done on a sample of naive CD4+ T cells from PBMCs. Specified subset: CD45RA+ positively selected. The clonotype comes from a man aged 18 to 29 in good health. Some clones in this sample may be carry-over from other donors' samples. CDR3: CASSLLDRGLNEQFF. The DNA for the CDR3 is TGCGCCAGCAGCCTCCTGGACAGGGGGCTAAATGAGCAGTTCTTC.